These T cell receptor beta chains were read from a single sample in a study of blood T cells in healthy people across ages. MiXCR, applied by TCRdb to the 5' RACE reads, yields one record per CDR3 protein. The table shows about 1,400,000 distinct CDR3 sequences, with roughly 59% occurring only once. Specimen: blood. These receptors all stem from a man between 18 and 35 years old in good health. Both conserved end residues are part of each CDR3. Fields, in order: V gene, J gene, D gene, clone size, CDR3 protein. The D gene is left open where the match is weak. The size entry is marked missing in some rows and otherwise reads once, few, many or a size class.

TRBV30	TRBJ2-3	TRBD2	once	CAWSALLAGSTDTQYF
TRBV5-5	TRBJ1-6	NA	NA	CASGLARNSPLHF
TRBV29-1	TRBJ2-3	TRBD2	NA	CSVDGLVQITDTQYF
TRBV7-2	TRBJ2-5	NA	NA	CASSVGGGMETQYF
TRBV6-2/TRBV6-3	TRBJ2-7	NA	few	CASSPLLTTEQYF
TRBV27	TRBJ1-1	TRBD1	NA	CASSTWDRAEAFF
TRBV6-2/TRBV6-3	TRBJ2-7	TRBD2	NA	CASSYGLAGYDEQYF
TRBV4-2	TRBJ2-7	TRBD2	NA	CASSSAYGLAYEQYF
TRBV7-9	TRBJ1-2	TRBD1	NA	CASSVRDSYGYTF
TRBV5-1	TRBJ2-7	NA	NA	CASSLVGTGEQYF
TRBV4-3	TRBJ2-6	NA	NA	CASSQEIRANGANVLTF
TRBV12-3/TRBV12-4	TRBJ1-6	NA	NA	CASGEGVSYNSPLHF
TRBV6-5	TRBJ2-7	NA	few	CASNPGVRTEQYF
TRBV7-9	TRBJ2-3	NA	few	CASRQEHTDTQYF
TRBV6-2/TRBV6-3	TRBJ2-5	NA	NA	CASSWWGETQYF
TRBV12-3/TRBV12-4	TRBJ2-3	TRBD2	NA	CASRPAGGRVDTQYF
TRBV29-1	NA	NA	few	CSVDGVGYEQYF
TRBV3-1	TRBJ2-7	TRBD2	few	CASSQDWGGEAYEQYF
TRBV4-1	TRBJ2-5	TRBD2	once	CASSHQPSGAYQETQYF
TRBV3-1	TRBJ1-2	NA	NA	CASSQGGIYGHTF
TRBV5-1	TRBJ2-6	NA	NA	CASSLEAAGSTGANVLTF
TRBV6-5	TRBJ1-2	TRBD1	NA	CASSRTGRAGYTF
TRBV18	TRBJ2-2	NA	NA	CASSPQGLFNTGELFF
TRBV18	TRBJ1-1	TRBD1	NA	CASSPTGVPAEAFF
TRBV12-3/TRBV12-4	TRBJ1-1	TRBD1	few	CASSHGQGNTEAFF
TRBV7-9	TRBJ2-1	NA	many	CASSLVPSSYNEQFF
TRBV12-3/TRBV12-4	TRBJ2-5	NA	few	CASSLFARGETQYF
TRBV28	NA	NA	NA	CASSPPGSTNYEQYF
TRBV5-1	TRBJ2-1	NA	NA	CASSLSTGAYNEQFF
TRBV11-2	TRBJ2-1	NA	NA	CASSLALWTERNEQFF
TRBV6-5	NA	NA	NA	CASSLQRLSGGETQYF
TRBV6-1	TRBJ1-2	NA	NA	CASSEALGSAGYGYTF
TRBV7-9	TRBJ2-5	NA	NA	CASRYQSRETQYF
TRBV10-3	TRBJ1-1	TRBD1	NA	CAISTDRGLMNTEAFF
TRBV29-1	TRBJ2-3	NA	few	CSGRQRLGDTQYF
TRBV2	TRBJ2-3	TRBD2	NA	CASSESPGRGAQTDTQYF
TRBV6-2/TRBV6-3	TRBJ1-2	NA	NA	CASTQGYYGHTF